The 8 T cell receptor beta chains below come from one sample, sequenced in a study of shared clonotypes between healthy human individuals. This table comes from immunoSEQ multiplex PCR, and its TCRdb copy is limited to in-frame clones, with some not included. The sample carries about 470,000 clones, around 79% recorded once. The sequenced sample was PBMCs. The receptors here all came from a woman aged 40 to 49 in good health. Some clones in this sample may be carry-over from other donors' samples.

This clone was recorded only once. The chain joins TRBV5-4 to TRBJ1-1; 11 bases agree with TRBD1. This CDR3 spans 14 amino acids. Germline CDR1 reads SGHNT; CDR2 reads YYREEE (reference sequence). Losses at the gene ends were 0 bases for V and 7 bases for J; bases not matched to a gene: 2. CDR3 bases: TGTGCCAGCAGCTTGGTAGGGACAGGGGGTGAAGCTTTCTTT. Amino acids: CASSLVGTGGEAFF.

The V gene is TRBV28, the J gene TRBJ2-4; no clear D. Germline CDR1 reads MDHEN; CDR2 reads SYDVKM. There are 14 residues in the CDR3. V dropped 1 base and J dropped 1 base, with 5 bases sitting between them. The CDR3 loop reads CASSLSEAKNIQYF. Written as DNA, the CDR3 is TGTGCCAGCAGTTTATCTGAGGCCAAAAACATTCAGTACTTC.

This sequence joins TRBV7-3 and TRBJ2-1; 8 nucleotides match TRBD2. CDR1 is SGHTA, CDR2 FQGTGA, per germline. This CDR3 spans 15 amino acids. J was trimmed by 8 bases and V by 8 bases; bases with no gene match: 14. The CDR3 DNA reads as TGTGCCAGCGGACACCCCGGCGGGGGGAAGGATGAGCAGTTCTTC. Translated: CASGHPGGGKDEQFF.

CDR3 sequence reads: CASSLWSVPGELFF. In nucleotides, the CDR3 is TGTGCCAGCAGCTTGTGGAGCGTCCCCGGGGAGCTGTTTTTT. This sequence joins TRBV5-8 and TRBJ2-2, with unresolved D. The V gene lost 1 base and the J gene lost 6 bases, with 10 bases spanning the gap. The CDR3 contains 14 residues. Germline-derived CDR1 and CDR2 are SGHTS and YDEGEE.

About this clone itself: A much larger clone lies one base from this, so it may be a read error. The chain uses TRBV30 and TRBJ2-5, with 7 bases identical to TRBD2. Trimming cost V 5 bases and J 3 bases; bases outside gene matches: 15. The germline CDR1 and CDR2 sequences are GTSNPN and SVGIG (reference sequence). The CDR3 sequence is 16 residues long. The CDR3 DNA reads as TGTGCCTGGGAGACGGTTCGCCTAGCGGCCAAAGAGACCCAGTACTTC. Translating it yields CAWETVRLAAKETQYF.

The chain combines TRBV2 with TRBJ1-3; D possibly corresponds to TRBD1 (6 bases). Germline V gene data show CDR1 as SNHLY and CDR2 as FYNNEI. The V gene lost 11 bases and the J gene lost 7 bases, with 18 bases spanning the gap. The CDR3 has 13 amino acids. The CDR3 sequence is CASRGEGGNTIYF. As DNA, the CDR3 is TGTGCCTCCAGGGGCGAGGGGGGGAACACCATATATTTT.

The V gene is TRBV9, the J gene TRBJ2-4, with D possibly matching TRBD1 (7 bases). Germline values: CDR1 SGDLS, CDR2 YYNGEE. Trimming cost V 4 bases and J 0 bases, with 32 bases left between them. The CDR3 is 22 residues long. For the CDR3, the DNA is TGTGCCAGCAGCCCACCCCGGACAGGCGGGGTTTTTTTGCGGGTAGCCAAAAACATTCAGTACTTC. Translation gives CASSPPRTGGVFLRVAKNIQYF.

The chain has TRBV5-4 and TRBJ1-4; D gene uncertain. Germline V gene sequence: CDR1 SGHNT, CDR2 YYREEE (reference sequence). The CDR3 is 14 residues long. The V and J ends lost 0 bases and 5 bases respectively, with 8 bases between them. CDR3 DNA: TGTGCCAGCAGCTTGGAGCCCCAGAATGAAAAACTGTTTTTT. It codes for CASSLEPQNEKLFF.